The source of this T cell receptor (beta chain) is a study of tissue T cells after allogeneic stem cell transplantation (dated by TCRdb to between 2021 and 2024). Context from the whole study: The study profiled TCR beta repertoires across many tissues from research autopsies of patients with and without GVHD, plus mouse models of GVHD. On the human side, the study was prospective and observational, with no blinding or randomization. Study-wide conclusions, independent of this receptor: In both patients and mice, only a limited portion of the TCR repertoire detected in tissues was captured by blood and spleen T cells. Within patients, how anatomically similar tissues were was a major factor shaping TCR repertoire composition, regardless of disease or transplant status. Few T cell clones were found to be shared across patients, but shared repertoire signatures across patients were revealed in a tissue-specific fashion by motif-based clustering. A small and clinically heterogeneous patient cohort was studied, and sampling depth was acknowledged as a limitation. Which tissue TCRs were alloreactive or antigen-specific was not determined in the study, and some clones might have been persisting host cells.

For CDR1 and CDR2, the germline V gene lists SGHSA and FRNQAP. Inclusive of the bounding cysteine and phenylalanine, the CDR3 is 17 residues long. Sequencing covers 48 bases of the CDR3, shown here with the frame starting at base 1. V lost 5 bases and J lost 0 bases, and the count of bases not matched to a germline gene is 7. What the time point label conveys for this sample: mouse harvest day 14 after allogeneic transplant. Mouse grafts consisting of 10^7 T-cell-depleted bone marrow cells combined with 10^6 splenic CD5+ T cells were administered by tail vein injection. A major MHC-mismatch B6 (H2b) into BALB/c (H2d) model was used to model mouse GVHD, and tissues were profiled at day 7 or 14. On day 7 or 14 post-transplant, mouse tissues and retro-orbital blood were harvested with separate sterile tools for each animal, and livers were flushed before harvest. Before genomic DNA isolation with the DNeasy Blood & Tissue Kit, mouse tissues were minced with razor blades in buffered saline.

Libraries were built with the immunoSEQ multiplex PCR assay. Adaptive Biotechnologies performed the TCRbeta CDR3 sequencing at survey depth and reported CDR3 sequences, V/J genes, productive frequency and template counts. TCR beta CDR3 regions were amplified from genomic DNA instead of RNA. As for the original processing: Jensen-Shannon divergence was used to quantify pairwise repertoire overlap between tissues, with a value of 1 meaning complete divergence and a value of 0 meaning identical repertoires. Based on pairwise JSD values, tissues were grouped by single-linkage agglomerative hierarchical clustering, and the results were shown as dendrograms. All patient samples were analyzed with GLIPH2 using simulation_depth 1000, kmer_min_depth 3 and cdr3_length_cutoff 8, and only groups containing more than two unique CDR3s were kept. In a standardized tissue-overlap score, Jaccard GLIPH-group overlap across patients was extrapolated to a standard repertoire size of 1000 clones. Associations of diversity with clinical or experimental variables used linear mixed-effect models with tissue fixed effects and individual random effects. This is the immuneACCESS table as TCRdb keeps it, with only in-frame sequences that have V and J called. A part of the clones is gone; compared with another copy, unresolved V genes explain less than half, and the rest is unexplained. V, J and clone size were drawn from that table, and D and trimming were deduced from the DNA. The sample table records about 7,500 clones; 36% of these occur just once. The top ten hold 5.5% to 8% of the sample.

A few counts support this clone. What this receptor recognizes is not known. In this record, gene identifiers and germline sequences come from the mouse. The CDR3 extends 1 residue past the end of the read, so its final part is completed from the germline J gene. This clonotype was obtained from a female BALB/c mouse given C57BL/6 T cells with graft-versus-host disease after an allogeneic hematopoietic cell transplant. The sequencing sample was made of skin. This chain is built from TRBV16 and TRBJ1-3, with TRBD1 identical over 10 junction bases. Partial CDR3 DNA: TGTGCAAGCAGCCCCCCGGGACAGGGGAATTCTGGAAATACGCTCTAT. Translation gives CASSPPGQGNSGNTLY. The entire CDR3 is CASSPPGQGNSGNTLYF.